The T cell receptor beta chain under discussion was sequenced for a study of OX40 agonist ivuxolimab in advanced cancers. As for the study in general: The patients' treatment was ivuxolimab, an agonistic anti-OX40 (CD134) antibody. Aged 23 to 79 with a mean of approximately 60 years, they were about 78% male.

About this clone: Antigen specificity is unknown.

Findings of the study overall: Several nonresponders also turned out to have low normalized T-cell clonal expansion. Clonal expansion was seen in CD4+ and CD8+ blood T cells by week 6 at 0.1 to 3.0 mg/kg.

Some clones are missing from TCRdb's copy, which holds only in-frame ones; the method was immunoSEQ multiplex PCR. This sample has 55,000 to 75,000 clones, with 75% to 85% found just once. The clonotype comes from an adult with an advanced solid tumor such as melanoma, head and neck, liver or kidney cancer. Source: CD4+ or CD8+ T cells sorted from blood, taken in a trial of the OX40 agonist ivuxolimab.

The CDR3 DNA reads TGTGCCAGCAGCACGCATGAGGGGGGGGCCCGGGAGACCCAGTACTTC. It is translated as CASSTHEGGARETQYF. The V gene is TRBV4-2, the J gene TRBJ2-5; weak D call: TRBD2 (7 bases). There are 16 residues in the CDR3. The V and J ends lost 5 bases and 5 bases respectively, with 21 bases between them. From germline, CDR1 is LGHNA and CDR2 YNFKEQ.